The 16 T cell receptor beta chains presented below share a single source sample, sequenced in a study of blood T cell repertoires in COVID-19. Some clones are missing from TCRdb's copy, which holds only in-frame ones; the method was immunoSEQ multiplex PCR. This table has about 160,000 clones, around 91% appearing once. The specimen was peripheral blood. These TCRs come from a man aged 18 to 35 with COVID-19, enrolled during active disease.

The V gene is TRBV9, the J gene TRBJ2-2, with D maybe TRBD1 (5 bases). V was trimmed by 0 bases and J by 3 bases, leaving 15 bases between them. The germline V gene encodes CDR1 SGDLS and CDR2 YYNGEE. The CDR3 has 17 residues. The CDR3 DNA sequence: TGTGCCAGCAGCGTAGGGACCCAGGGATTCGACACCGGGGAGCTGTTTTTT. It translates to CASSVGTQGFDTGELFF.

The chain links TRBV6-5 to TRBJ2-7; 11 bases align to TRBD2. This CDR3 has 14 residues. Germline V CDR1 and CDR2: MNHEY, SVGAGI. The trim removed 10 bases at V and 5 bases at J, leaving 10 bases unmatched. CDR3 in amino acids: CAIKRLAGGHEQYF. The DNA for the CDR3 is TGTGCCATCAAGAGGCTAGCGGGAGGCCACGAGCAGTACTTC.

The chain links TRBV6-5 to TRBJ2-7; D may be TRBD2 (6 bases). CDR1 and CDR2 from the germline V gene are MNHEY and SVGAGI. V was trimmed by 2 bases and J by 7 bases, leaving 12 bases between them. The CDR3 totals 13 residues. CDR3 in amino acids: CASSYGPLAEQYF. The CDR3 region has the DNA TGTGCCAGCAGTTACGGTCCCCTAGCGGAGCAGTACTTC.

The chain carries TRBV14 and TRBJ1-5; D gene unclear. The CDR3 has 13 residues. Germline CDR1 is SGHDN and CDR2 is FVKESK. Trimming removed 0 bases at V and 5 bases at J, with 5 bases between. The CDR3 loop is CASSQERDQPQHF. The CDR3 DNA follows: TGTGCCAGCAGCCAAGAGAGGGATCAGCCCCAGCATTTT.

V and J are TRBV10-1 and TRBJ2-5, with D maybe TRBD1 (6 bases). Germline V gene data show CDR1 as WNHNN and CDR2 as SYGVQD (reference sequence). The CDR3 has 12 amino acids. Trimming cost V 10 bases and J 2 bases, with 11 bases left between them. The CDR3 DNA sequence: TGCGCCATCCCGGACAGACAAGAGACCCAGTACTTC. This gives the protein CAIPDRQETQYF.

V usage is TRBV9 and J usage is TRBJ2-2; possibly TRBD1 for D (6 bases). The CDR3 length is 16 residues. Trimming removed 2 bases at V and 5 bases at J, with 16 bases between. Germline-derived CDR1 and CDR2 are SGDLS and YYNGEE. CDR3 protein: CASSVRPQGSTGELFF. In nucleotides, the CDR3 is TGTGCCAGCAGCGTGAGGCCCCAGGGGAGTACCGGGGAGCTGTTTTTT.

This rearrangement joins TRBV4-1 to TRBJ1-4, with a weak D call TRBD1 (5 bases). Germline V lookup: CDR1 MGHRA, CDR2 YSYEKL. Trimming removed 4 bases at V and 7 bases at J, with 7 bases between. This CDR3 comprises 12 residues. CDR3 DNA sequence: TGCGCCAGCAGCCCCCAGGGTGAAAAACTGTTTTTT. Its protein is CASSPQGEKLFF.

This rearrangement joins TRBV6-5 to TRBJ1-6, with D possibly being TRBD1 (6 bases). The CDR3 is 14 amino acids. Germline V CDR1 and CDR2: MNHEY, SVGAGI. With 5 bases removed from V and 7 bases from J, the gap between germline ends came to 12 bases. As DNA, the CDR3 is TGTGCCAGCAGTAACGGACAGTTCAATTCACCCCTCCACTTT. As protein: CASSNGQFNSPLHF.

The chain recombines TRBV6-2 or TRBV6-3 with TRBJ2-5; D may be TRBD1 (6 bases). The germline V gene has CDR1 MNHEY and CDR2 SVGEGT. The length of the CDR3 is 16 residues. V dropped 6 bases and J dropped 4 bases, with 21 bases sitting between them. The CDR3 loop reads CASSTLGAVLGETQYF. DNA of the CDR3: TGTGCCAGCAGCACCCTGGGGGCAGTCTTAGGAGAGACCCAGTACTTC.

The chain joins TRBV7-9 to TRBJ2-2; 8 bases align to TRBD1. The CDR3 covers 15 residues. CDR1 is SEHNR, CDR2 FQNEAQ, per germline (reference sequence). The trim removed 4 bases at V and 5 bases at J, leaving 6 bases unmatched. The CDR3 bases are TGTGCCAGCAGCTGGTGGACAGGGAGAACCGGGGAGCTGTTTTTT. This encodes CASSWWTGRTGELFF.

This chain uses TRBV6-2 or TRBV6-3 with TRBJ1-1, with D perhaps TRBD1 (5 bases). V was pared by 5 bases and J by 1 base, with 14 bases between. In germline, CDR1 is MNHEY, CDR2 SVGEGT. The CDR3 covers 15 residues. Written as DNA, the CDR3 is TGTGCCAGCAGTGGCTCAGGGTTAAGGAACACTGAAGCTTTCTTT. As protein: CASSGSGLRNTEAFF.

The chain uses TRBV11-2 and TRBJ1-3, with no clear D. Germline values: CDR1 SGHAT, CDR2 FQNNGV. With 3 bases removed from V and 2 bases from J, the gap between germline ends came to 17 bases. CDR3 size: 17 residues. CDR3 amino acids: CASSFFLQTTTGNTIYF. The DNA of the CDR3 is TGTGCCAGCAGCTTTTTTTTACAGACTACGACTGGAAACACCATATATTTT.

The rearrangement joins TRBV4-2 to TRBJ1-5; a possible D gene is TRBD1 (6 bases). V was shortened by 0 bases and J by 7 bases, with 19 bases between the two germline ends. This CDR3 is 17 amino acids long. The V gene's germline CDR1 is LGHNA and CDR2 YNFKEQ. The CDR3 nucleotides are TGTGCCAGCAGCCAAGATCTCGGCAGGGGCGCTTTGCAGCCCCAGCATTTT. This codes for CASSQDLGRGALQPQHF.

CDR3 sequence reads: CASSYERAGQFF. Here the CDR3 DNA reads TGTGCCAGCAGTTACGAGCGAGCGGGGCAGTTCTTC. The chain couples TRBV6-2 or TRBV6-3 to TRBJ2-1; maybe TRBD2 (6 bases). Trimming took off 2 bases at V and 12 bases at J, with 11 bases between the two ends. Germline assignment: CDR1 MNHEY and CDR2 SVGEGT. This CDR3 comprises 12 residues.

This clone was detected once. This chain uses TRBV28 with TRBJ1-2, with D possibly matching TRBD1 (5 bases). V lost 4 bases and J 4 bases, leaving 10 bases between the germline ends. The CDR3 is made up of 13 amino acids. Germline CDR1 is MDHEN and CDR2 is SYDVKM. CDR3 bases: TGTGCCAGCAGTTCGACAGCCAGCTATGGCTACACCTTC. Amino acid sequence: CASSSTASYGYTF.

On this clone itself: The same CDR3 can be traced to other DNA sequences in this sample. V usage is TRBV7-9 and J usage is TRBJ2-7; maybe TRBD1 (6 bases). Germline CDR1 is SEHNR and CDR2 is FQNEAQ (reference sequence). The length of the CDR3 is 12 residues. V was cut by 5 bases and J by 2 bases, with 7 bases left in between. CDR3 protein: CASSPGAYEQYF. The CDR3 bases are TGTGCCAGCAGCCCAGGGGCCTACGAGCAGTACTTC.